This TCR beta chain is drawn from a study of T cell responses to AZD1222 COVID-19 vaccine (TCRdb year 2021). With respect to the entire study: AZD1222 recipients whose second dose came at about 4 weeks and those whose second dose came at about 12 weeks were combined into one group, since spike-specific TCR depth and breadth did not differ between the two schedules. Enrollment into the trials was organized by age into subgroups of 18-55, 56-69 and 70-plus years, and those subgroups contained roughly 160, 29 and 62 TCR-sequenced participants, respectively. TCR sequencing covered about 230 trial participants: about 210 given two doses of AZD1222 and 26 given two doses of MenACWY control vaccine. General study outcomes and caveats: In the small 56-69-year group, the increase in depth fell short of significance, most likely because of low power. After two AZD1222 doses, both the breadth and the depth of spike-specific TCRs were significantly higher than at day 0 and than in MenACWY recipients. Participants were mostly white British, with more females than males. The authors suggested clonal diversity may have been underestimated. Conclusions about previously exposed vaccinees were limited because only six AZD1222 recipients were SARS-CoV-2 seropositive at baseline. Because no day 14 peak-response samples were available, the repertoires could be characterized only after the peak T cell response. The whole spike protein was spanned by vaccine-associated CD4 TCRs, and dominant responses were seen in regions 160-218 and 743-854. Reportedly, close to half of the unique spike-specific TCRs recognized epitopes lying outside the regions that are mutated in the B.1.351 and B.1.1.7 variants.

From the germline V gene, CDR1 is MNHNS and CDR2 is SASEGT. The CDR3 starts with the cysteine, ends with the phenylalanine, and has 19 residues. Left in the record is the CDR3 DNA by itself, 57 bases read in frame from the first base. Trimming leaves V shorter by 4 bases and J shorter by 0 bases, with the junction holding 5 bases beyond the gene matches. The CDR3 regions of human TCRbeta chains were analyzed by immunosequencing. From the authors' description of their analysis: TCRs in the repertoires were matched against a reference library of SARS-CoV-2-specific TCRs that had been generated with the MIRA antigen-specificity platform. Breadth meant the fraction of unique TCRs that were SARS-CoV-2-associated, whereas depth meant the fraction of total T cells that were SARS-CoV-2-associated. Using the MIRA data, each spike-specific TCR was mapped to the spike region that the TCR reacts to and placed in a CD4 or CD8 class. Log10-transformed breadth and depth values were compared by one-way ANOVA with Sidak's multiple comparisons tests. Here the immuneACCESS table is served through TCRdb, limited to in-frame sequences with V and J called. Missing clones are a known gap in these copies; in checked studies unresolved V genes cover under half, and the rest lacks a known reason. The V and J calls and clone size come from that table; D and trimming were worked out from the DNA. This sample lists about 180,000 clones; about 88% were detected once. 1.5% to 2% of the sample comes from the top ten.

The intended sense of this specimen's time point label: baseline before first vaccination. Samples from vaccinated people were obtained from the UK trials COV001 and COV002, which included a single-blind randomized controlled phase 2/3 trial of AZD1222 (ChAdOx1 nCoV-19) in healthy adults. Trial participant PBMC samples were collected at day 0 and day 28 after the second dose for TCRbeta chain sequencing. Concerning this clone: What antigen it recognizes has not been identified. No base quality information exists; no much larger clone differs at one position.

The sequence was collected from an adult in good health. The chain links TRBV6-1 with TRBJ2-6; TRBD2 lines up with 14 middle nucleotides. The sample was peripheral blood, taken on day 0 of AZD1222 vaccination. The CDR3 in this case is CASSAGLAGGFSGANVLTF. The DNA sequence is as follows: TGTGCCAGCAGTGCAGGACTAGCGGGAGGCTTCTCTGGGGCCAACGTCCTGACTTTC.